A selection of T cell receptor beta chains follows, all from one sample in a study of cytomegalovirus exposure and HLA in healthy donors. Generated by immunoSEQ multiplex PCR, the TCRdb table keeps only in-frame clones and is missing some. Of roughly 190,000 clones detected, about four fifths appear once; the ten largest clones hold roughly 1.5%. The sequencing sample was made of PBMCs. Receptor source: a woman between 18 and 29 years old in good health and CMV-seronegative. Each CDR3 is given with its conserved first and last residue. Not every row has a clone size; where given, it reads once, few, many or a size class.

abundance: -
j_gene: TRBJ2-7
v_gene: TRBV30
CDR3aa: CAWSVPDKSSYEQYF

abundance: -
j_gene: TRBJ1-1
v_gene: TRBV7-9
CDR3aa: CASSLSVSTEAFF

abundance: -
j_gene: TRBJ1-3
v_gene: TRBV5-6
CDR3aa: CASSFITDILSGNTIYF

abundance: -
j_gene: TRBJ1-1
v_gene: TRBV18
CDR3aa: CASSPWPGDEYVTEAFF

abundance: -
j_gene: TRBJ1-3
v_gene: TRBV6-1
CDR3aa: CASSEQGSNTIYF

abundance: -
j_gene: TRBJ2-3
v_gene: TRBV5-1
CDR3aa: CASSLGLVVADTQYF

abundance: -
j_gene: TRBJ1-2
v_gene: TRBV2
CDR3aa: CASSEPPGQNYGYTF

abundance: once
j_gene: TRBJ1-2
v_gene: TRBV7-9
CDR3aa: CASSSLSGRMGDGYTF

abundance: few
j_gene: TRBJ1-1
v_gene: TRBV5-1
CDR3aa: CASSPPTDNTEAFF

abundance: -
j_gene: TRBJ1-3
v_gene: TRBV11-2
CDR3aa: CASSLVVTGANTIYF

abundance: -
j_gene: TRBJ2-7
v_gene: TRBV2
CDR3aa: CAYPGHLGEQYF

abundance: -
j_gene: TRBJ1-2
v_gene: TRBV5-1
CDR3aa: CASSLDLDRGYTF

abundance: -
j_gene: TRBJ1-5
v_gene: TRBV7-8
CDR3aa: CASSLGGWTGHNQPQHF

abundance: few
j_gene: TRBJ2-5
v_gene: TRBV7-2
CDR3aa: CASSWSSQGETQYF

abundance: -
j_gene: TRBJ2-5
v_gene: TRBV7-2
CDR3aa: CASSLVPDRGLRETQYF

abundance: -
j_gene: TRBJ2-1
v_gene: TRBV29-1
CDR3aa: CSVTGRDWSYNEQFF

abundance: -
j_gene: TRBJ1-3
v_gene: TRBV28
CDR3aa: CASSLGPGNSGNTIYF

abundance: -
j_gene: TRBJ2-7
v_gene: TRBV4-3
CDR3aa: CASSQDREYEQYF

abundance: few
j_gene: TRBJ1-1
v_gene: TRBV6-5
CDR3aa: CASSYSQAASGTEAFF

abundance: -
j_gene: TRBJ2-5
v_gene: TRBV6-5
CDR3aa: CASRSLTVDQETQYF

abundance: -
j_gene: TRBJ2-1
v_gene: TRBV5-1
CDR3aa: CASSLVTGSSYNEQFF

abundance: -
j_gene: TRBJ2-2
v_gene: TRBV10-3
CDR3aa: CAIKRLWLGGEDNTGELFF

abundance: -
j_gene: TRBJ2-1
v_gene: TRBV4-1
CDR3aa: CASSQVAGGPNEQFF

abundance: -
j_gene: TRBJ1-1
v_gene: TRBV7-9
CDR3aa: CASSPQGVLTEAFF

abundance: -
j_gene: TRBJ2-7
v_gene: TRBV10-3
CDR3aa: CAISGGTSGRNYEQYF

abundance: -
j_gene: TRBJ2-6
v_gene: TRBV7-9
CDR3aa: CSSSLGQGPGANVLTF

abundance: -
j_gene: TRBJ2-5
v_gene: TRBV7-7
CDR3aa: CASSLVLDSQETQYF

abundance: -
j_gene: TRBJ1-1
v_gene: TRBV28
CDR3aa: CASSLQGAEAFF

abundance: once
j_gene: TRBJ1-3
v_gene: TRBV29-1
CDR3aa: CSVVGGGNTIYF

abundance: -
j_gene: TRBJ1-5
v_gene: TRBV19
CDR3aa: CASSITIETGHQPQHF

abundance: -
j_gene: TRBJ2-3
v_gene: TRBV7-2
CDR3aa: CASRGGSNADTQYF

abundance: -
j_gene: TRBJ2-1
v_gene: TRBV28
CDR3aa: CASRNDREDNEQFF

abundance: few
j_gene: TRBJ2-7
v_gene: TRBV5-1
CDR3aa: CASKTSGGADEQYF

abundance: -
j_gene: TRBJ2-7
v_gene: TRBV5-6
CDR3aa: CASSSIGVYEQYF

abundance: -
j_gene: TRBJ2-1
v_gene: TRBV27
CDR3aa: CASAPLDRYNEQFF